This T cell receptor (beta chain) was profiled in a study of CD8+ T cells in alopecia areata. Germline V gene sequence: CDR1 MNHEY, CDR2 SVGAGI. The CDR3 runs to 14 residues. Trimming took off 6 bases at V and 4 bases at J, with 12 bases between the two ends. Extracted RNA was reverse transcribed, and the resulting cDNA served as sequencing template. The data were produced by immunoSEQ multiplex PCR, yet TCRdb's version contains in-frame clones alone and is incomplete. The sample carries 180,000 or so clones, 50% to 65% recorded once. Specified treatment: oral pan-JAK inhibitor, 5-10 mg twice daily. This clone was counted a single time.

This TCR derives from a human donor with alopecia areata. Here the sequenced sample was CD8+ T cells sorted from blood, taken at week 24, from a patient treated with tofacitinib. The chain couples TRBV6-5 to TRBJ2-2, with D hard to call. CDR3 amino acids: CASSRYLGTGELFF. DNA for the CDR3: TGTGCCAGCAGCCGGTATCTTGGCACCGGGGAGCTGTTTTTT.